Given below is one T cell receptor beta chain in context. The antigen is undetermined. This sample stems from a study of T-cell reconstitution after alpha-beta-depleted transplantation in children. General study results and limits: Reported findings indicate that, about two months after transplant, alpha-beta T cells came from several hundred expanded clones, which were derived from non-depleted graft cells.

V lost 3 bases and J 0 bases, leaving 9 bases between the germline ends. The CDR3 extends over 15 amino acids. From germline, CDR1 is MDHEN and CDR2 SYDVKM. Construction of the TCRbeta library involved unique molecular identifiers. TCRdb independently ran MiXCR on the PCR reads; one entry per CDR3 protein. The data show approximately 500,000 distinct CDR3 sequences, roughly 27% seen once. The chain is built from TRBV28 and TRBJ2-1, with D unclear. The sequencing here drew on PBMCs, taken before TCRalphabeta/CD19-depleted stem cell transplant. The receptor was isolated from a boy under two years old with Wiskott-Aldrich syndrome, due to receive a stem cell transplant. The CDR3 is CASSFISFSYNEQFF. DNA for the CDR3: TGTGCCAGCAGTTTTATTAGTTTCTCCTACAATGAGCAGTTCTTC.